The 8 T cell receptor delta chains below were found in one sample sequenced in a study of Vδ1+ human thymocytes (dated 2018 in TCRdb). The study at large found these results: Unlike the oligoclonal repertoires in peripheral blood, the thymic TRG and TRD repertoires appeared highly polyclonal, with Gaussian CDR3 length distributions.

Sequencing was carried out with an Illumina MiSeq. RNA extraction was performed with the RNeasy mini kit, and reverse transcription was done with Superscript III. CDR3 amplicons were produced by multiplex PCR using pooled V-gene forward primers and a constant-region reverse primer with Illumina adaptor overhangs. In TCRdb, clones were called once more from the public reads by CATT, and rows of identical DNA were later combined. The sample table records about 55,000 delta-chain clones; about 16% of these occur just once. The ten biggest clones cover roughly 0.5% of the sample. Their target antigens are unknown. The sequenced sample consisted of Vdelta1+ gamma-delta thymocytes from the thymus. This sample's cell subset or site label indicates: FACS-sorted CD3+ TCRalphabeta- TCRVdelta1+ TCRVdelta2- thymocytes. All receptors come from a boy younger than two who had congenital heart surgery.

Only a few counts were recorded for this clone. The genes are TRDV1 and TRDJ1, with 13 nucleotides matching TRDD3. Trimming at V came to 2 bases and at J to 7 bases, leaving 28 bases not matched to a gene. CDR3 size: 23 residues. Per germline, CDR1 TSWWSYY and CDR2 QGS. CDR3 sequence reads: CALGESPLPPQLDWGIRGFKLIF. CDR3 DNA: TGTGCTCTTGGGGAATCTCCGCTTCCTCCACAGTTGGACTGGGGGATACGAGGGTTTAAACTCATCTTT.

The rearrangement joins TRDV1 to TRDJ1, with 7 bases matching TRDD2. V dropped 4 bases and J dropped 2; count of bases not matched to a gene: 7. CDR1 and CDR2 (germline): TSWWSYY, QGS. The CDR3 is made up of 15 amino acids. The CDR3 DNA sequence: TGTGCTCTTGGGGGCTGCGGCCTTCCTACCGATAAACTCATCTTT. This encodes CALGGCGLPTDKLIF.

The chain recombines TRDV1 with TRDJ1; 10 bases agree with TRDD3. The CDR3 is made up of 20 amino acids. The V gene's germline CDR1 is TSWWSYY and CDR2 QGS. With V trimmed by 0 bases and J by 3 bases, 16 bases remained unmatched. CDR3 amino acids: CALGELRLIAWGISPDKLIF. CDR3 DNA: TGTGCTCTTGGGGAACTTAGGTTGATAGCCTGGGGGATAAGTCCCGATAAACTCATCTTT.

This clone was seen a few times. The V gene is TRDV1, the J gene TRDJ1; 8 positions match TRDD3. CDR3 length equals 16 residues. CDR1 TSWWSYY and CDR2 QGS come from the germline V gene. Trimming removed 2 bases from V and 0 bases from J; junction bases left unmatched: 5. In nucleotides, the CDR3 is TGTGCTCTTGGGGAAGGGATACGGGGGAACACCGATAAACTCATCTTT. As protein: CALGEGIRGNTDKLIF.

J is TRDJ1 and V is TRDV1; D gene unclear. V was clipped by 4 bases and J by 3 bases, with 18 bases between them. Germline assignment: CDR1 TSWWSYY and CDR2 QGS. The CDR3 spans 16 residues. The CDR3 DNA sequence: TGTGCTCTTGGGGCCCCCCTTTCTACGGCCTCCGATAAACTCATCTTT. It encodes CALGAPLSTASDKLIF.

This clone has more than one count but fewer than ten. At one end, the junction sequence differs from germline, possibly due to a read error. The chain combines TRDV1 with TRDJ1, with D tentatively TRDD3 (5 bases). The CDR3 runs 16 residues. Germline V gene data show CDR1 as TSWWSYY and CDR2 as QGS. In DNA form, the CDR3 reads TGTGCTCTTAGGGAACTATACGGATGGTACACCGATAAACTCATCTTT. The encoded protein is CALRELYGWYTDKLIF.

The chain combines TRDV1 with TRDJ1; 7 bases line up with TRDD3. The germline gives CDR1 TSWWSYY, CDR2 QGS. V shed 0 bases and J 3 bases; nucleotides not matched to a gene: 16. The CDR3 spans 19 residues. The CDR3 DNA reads TGTGCTCTTGGGGAACTCGCTCACGACTGGGGATATAAACCCGATAAACTCATCTTT. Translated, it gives CALGELAHDWGYKPDKLIF.

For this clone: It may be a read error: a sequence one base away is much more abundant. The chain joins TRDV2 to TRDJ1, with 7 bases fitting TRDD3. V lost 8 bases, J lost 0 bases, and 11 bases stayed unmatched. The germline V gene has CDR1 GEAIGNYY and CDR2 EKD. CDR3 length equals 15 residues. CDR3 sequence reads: CAYESGDLYTDKLIF. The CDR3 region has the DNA TGTGCCTATGAATCGGGGGATTTATACACCGATAAACTCATCTTT.